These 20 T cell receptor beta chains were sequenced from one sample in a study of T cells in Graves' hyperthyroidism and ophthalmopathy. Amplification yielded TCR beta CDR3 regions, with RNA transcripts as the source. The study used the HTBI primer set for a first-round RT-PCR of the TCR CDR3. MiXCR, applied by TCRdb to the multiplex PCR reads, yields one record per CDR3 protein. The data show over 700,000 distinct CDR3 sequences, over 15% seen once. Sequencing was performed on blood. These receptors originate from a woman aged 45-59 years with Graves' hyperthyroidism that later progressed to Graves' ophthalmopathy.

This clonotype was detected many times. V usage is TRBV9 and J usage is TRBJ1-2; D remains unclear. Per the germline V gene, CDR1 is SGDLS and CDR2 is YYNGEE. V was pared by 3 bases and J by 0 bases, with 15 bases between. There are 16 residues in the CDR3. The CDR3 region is CASSGVSIGSNYGYTF. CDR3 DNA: TGTGCCAGCAGCGGAGTCAGTATAGGATCTAACTATGGCTACACCTTC.

This CDR3 reads CASSHEGNQPQHF. CDR3 coding DNA: TGTGCCAGCAGCCACGAAGGCAATCAGCCCCAGCATTTT. V is TRBV7-2 and J is TRBJ1-5; D is unclear. The ends were cut back, 5 bases at V and 2 bases at J, with 7 bases in the middle. CDR1 SGHTA and CDR2 FQGNSA come from the germline V gene. This CDR3 is 13 amino acids long.

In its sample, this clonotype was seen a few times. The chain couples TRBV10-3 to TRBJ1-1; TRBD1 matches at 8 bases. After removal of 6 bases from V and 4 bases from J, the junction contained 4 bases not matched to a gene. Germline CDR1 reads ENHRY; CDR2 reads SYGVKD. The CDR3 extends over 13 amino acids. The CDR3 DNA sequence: TGTGCCATCAGCTACAGGGGGGGCACTGAAGCTTTCTTT. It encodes CAISYRGGTEAFF.

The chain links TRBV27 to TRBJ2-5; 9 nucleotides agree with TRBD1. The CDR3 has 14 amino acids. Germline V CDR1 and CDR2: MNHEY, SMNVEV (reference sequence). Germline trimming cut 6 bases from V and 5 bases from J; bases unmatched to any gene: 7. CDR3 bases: TGTGCCAGCAGCTGGACAGGGGATGAGGAGACCCAGTACTTC. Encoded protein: CASSWTGDEETQYF.

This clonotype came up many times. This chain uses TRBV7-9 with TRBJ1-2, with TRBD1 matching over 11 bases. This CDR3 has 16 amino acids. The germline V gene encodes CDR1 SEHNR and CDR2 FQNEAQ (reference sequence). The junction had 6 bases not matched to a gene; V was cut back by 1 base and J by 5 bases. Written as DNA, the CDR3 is TGTGCCAGCAGCTTAGAACCCGGGACAGGGGGATATGGCTACACCTTC. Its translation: CASSLEPGTGGYGYTF. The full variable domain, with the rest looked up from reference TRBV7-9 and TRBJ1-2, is DTGVSQNPRHKITKRGQNVTFRCDPISEHNRLYWYRQTLGQGPEFLTYFQNEAQLEKSRLLSDRFSAERPKGSFSTLEIQRTEQGDSAMYLCASSLEPGTGGYGYTFGSGTRLTVV.

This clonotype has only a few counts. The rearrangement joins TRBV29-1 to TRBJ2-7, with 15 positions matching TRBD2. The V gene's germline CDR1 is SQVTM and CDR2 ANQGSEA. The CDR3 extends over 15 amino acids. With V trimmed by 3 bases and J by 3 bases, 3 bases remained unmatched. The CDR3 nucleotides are TGCAGCGTTGAGGGACTAGCGGGGGGCCTCTACGAGCAGTACTTC. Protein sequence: CSVEGLAGGLYEQYF.

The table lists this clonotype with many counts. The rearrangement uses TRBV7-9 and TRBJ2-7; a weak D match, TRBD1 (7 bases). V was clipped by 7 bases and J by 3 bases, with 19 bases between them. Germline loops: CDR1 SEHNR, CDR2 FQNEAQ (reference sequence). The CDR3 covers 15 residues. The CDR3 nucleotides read TGTGCCAGCACACCCCCCGGGGGACAGATCTACGAGCAGTACTTC. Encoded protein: CASTPPGGQIYEQYF. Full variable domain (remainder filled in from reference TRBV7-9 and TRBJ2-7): DTGVSQNPRHKITKRGQNVTFRCDPISEHNRLYWYRQTLGQGPEFLTYFQNEAQLEKSRLLSDRFSAERPKGSFSTLEIQRTEQGDSAMYLCASTPPGGQIYEQYFGPGTRLTVT.

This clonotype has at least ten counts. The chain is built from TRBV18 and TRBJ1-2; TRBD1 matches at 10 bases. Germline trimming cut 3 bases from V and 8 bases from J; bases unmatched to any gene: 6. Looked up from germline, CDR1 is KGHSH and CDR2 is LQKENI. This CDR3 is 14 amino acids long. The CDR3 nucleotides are TGTGCCAGCTCACCCCCAGGGGACAGGGGAGGCTACACCTTC. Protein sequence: CASSPPGDRGGYTF.

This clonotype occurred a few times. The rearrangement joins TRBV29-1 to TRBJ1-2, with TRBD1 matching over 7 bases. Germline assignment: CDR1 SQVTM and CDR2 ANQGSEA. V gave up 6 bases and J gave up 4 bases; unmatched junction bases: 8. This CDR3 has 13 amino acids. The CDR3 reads CSVDREGIYGYTF. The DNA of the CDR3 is TGCAGCGTCGACAGGGAAGGGATCTATGGCTACACCTTC.

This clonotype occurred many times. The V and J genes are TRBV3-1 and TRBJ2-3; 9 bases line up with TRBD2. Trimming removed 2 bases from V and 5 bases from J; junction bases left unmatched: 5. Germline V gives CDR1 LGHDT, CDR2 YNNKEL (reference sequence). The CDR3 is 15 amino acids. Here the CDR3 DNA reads TGTGCCAGCAGCCAACCTCTACTAGCGGGAGATACGCAGTATTTT. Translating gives CASSQPLLAGDTQYF.

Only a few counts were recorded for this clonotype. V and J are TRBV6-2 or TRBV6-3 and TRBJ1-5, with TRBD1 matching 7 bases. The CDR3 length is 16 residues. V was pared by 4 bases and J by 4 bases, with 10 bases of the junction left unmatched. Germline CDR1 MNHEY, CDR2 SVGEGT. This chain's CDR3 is CASSSHTDRSNQPQHF. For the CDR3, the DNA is TGTGCCAGCAGTTCCCACACGGACAGGTCGAATCAGCCCCAGCATTTT.

The chain's CDR3 is CSAEHTDTQYF. The CDR3 coding sequence is TGCAGTGCCGAACACACAGATACGCAGTATTTT. The chain combines TRBV20-1 with TRBJ2-3; D remains ambiguous. This CDR3 region has 11 residues. Germline CDR1 is DFQATT and CDR2 is SNEGSKA (reference sequence). Trimming shortened V by 6 bases and J by 2 bases, and 6 bases separated the two germline ends.

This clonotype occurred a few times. The CDR3 sequence is CASSYSGPWNEQFF. DNA of the CDR3: TGTGCCAGCAGTTACTCGGGGCCCTGGAATGAGCAGTTCTTC. V and J are TRBV6-2 or TRBV6-3 and TRBJ2-1, with a weak D call TRBD1 (5 bases). V lost 0 bases to trimming and J lost 7 bases, with 10 bases between them. In germline, CDR1 is MNHEY, CDR2 SVGEGT. CDR3 length: 14 amino acids.

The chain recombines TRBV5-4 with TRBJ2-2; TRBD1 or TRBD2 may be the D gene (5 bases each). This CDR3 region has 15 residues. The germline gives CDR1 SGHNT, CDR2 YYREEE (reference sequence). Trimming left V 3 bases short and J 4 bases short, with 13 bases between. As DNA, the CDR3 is TGTGCCAGCAGCTCCCCGGGACGTTCCACCGGGGAGCTGTTTTTT. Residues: CASSSPGRSTGELFF. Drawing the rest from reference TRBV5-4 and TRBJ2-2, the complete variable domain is ETGVTQSPTHLIKTRGQQVTLRCSSQSGHNTVSWYQQALGQGPQFIFQYYREEENGRGNFPPRFSGLQFPNYSSELNVNALELDDSALYLCASSSPGRSTGELFFGEGSRLTVL.

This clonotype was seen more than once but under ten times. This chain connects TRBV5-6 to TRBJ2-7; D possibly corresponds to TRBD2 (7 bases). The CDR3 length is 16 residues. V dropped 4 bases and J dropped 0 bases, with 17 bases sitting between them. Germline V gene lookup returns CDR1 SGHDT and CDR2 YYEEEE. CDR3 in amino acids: CASSPGGGLSSYEQYF. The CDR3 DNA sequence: TGTGCCAGCAGCCCGGGCGGGGGCCTAAGCTCCTACGAGCAGTACTTC.

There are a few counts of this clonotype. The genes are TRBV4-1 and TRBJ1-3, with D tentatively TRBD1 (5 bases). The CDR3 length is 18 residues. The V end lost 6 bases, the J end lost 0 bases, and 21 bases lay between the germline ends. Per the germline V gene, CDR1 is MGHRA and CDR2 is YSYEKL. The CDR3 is CASSLRIGGVFSGNTIYF. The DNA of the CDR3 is TGCGCCAGCAGTCTAAGGATTGGGGGAGTCTTCTCTGGAAACACCATATATTTT.

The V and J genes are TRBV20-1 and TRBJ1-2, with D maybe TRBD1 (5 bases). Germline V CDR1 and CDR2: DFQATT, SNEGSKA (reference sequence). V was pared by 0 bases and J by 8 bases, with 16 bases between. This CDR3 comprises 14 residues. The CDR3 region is CSARDSARGLGYTF. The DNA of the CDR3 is TGCAGTGCTAGAGATTCGGCGAGGGGCTTGGGCTACACCTTC.

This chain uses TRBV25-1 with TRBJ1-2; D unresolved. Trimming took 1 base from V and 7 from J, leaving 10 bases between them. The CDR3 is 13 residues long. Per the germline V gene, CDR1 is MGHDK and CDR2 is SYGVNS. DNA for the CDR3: TGTGCCAGCAGTGAATTGCGGGAAAGTGGCTACACCTTC. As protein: CASSELRESGYTF.

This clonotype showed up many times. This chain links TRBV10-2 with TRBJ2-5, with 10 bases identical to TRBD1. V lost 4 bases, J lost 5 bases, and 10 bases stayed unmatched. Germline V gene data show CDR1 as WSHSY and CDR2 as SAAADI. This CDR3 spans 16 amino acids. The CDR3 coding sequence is TGCGCCAGCAGTGCGCCGAGACAGGGGGCGAGGGAGACCCAGTACTTC. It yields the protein CASSAPRQGARETQYF.

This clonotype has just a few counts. CDR3 region: CASRFGQGTNTGELFF. In nucleotides, the CDR3 is TGTGCCAGCAGATTTGGACAGGGGACCAACACCGGGGAGCTGTTTTTT. The chain joins TRBV27 to TRBJ2-2; 9 bases fit TRBD1. CDR3 size: 16 residues. CDR1 MNHEY and CDR2 SMNVEV come from the germline V gene (reference sequence). V lost 6 bases and J lost 2; bases outside the gene matches: 7.